This is a list of T cell receptor beta chains from one sample in a study of T cells in Graves' hyperthyroidism and ophthalmopathy. TCRdb fed the multiplex PCR reads into MiXCR, producing one record per CDR3 protein. The sample consists of some 400,000 distinct CDR3 sequences, approximately 13% of them appearing once. Source material: blood. The receptors were gathered from a woman in her sixties with Graves' hyperthyroidism. Each CDR3 is given with its conserved first and last residue. D genes are given only for firm matches.

CASETGTGTYEQYF | TRBJ2-7 | TRBD1 | TRBV28
CASNRNQGGPYEQYF | TRBJ2-7 | . | TRBV11-2
CASSQGARSGNTIYF | TRBJ1-3 | TRBD1 | TRBV6-1
CASSKWQIMMNTEAFF | TRBJ1-1 | . | TRBV28
CASSSDPGRTSGANVLTF | TRBJ2-6 | . | TRBV7-9
CASSRGTGLLYGYTF | TRBJ1-2 | . | TRBV19
CASSLGLLNQPQHF | TRBJ1-5 | . | TRBV27
CASSLGGMAHYEQYF | TRBJ2-7 | . | TRBV7-2
CASSPGDRPNNEKLFF | TRBJ1-4 | TRBD1 | TRBV5-1
CASSFGRSPPTNEKLFF | TRBJ1-4 | . | TRBV28
CASSDSSRGNEQFF | TRBJ2-1 | . | TRBV6-4
CAISESQGNQLQHF | TRBJ1-5 | . | TRBV10-3
CASSPGPGSNYGYTF | TRBJ1-2 | . | TRBV7-3
CASSPRLATSYEQYF | TRBJ2-7 | . | TRBV11-3
CATRGSYEQYF | TRBJ2-7 | . | TRBV2
CASSLLGQGTTFF | TRBJ1-1 | TRBD1 | TRBV5-1
CASSLDSTSVTRGEQYF | TRBJ2-7 | TRBD2 | TRBV5-1
CASSDWGGPEAFF | TRBJ1-1 | . | TRBV6-1
CASSTMGQANSPLHF | TRBJ1-6 | TRBD1 | TRBV12-3/TRBV12-4
CASNDGRENEKLFF | TRBJ1-4 | . | TRBV12-3/TRBV12-4
CASSLVTSGRRTTWEQYF | TRBJ2-7 | TRBD2 | TRBV11-2
CASSHGGGTPRPEAFF | TRBJ1-1 | . | TRBV3-1
CASNPGRNRGLSEAFF | TRBJ1-1 | TRBD1 | TRBV6-1
CASSDSSGSYNEQFF | TRBJ2-1 | . | TRBV6-4
CASSLGSSVNTEAFF | TRBJ1-1 | . | TRBV12-3/TRBV12-4
CARRPDGTGELFF | TRBJ2-2 | . | TRBV2
CASSLVMGESSYNSPLHF | TRBJ1-6 | . | TRBV11-3
CASSPAGINTGELFF | TRBJ2-2 | . | TRBV11-2
CASSEERATAQYF | TRBJ2-5 | . | TRBV2
CASSLGPGQTSDTGELFF | TRBJ2-2 | TRBD1 | TRBV11-3
CASSLGRSGQQYF | TRBJ2-7 | . | TRBV7-8
CASSLTTASYGYTF | TRBJ1-2 | . | TRBV5-1
CSVSPTSIRGEQYF | TRBJ2-7 | . | TRBV29-1
CASSLAPTGTDTQYF | TRBJ2-3 | . | TRBV5-1
CASSQAGSSGELFF | TRBJ2-2 | . | TRBV3-1
CASSPYSETSTDTQYF | TRBJ2-3 | . | TRBV18
CASSETGGAGETQYF | TRBJ2-5 | TRBD1 | TRBV25-1
CASRAPQGYNEQFF | TRBJ2-1 | . | TRBV12-3/TRBV12-4
CASSLAGGAETQYF | TRBJ2-5 | TRBD2 | TRBV11-2
CATSDLNGMGDTQYF | TRBJ2-3 | . | TRBV24-1
CASTHQGPERDKNIQYF | TRBJ2-4 | . | TRBV6-2/TRBV6-3
CATSDPAGTSGISAGELSF | TRBJ2-2 | TRBD2 | TRBV24-1